The TCR beta chain described here comes from a study of shared clonotypes between healthy human individuals. Trimming shortened V by 5 bases and J by 1 base, and 9 bases separated the two germline ends. CDR3 length: 14 residues. Germline V CDR1 and CDR2: SGHAT, FQDESV (reference sequence). How the authors handled the data: Filtering differed, since immunoSEQ gave only junction sequences and no quality scores. The method was immunoSEQ multiplex PCR; TCRdb's version includes in-frame clones alone and lacks a portion of them. V, J and clone size were drawn from that table, and D and trimming were deduced from the DNA. The table lists 2 million to 3 million clones, over 85% of them singletons. A CD45RA-negative memory subset and a CD45RA+ naive subset were separated from the CD4+ cells.

The rearrangement links TRBV11-1 to TRBJ1-3; D ambiguous. The source material was naive CD4+ T cells from PBMCs. As for subset: CD45RA+ positively selected. This sequence was found in a man between 18 and 35 years old in good health. Some clones in this sample may be carry-over from other donors' samples. The CDR3 bases are TGTGCCAGCAGCCGCACAGATTCTGGAAACACCATATATTTT. Encoded protein: CASSRTDSGNTIYF.